Listed below are T cell receptor beta chains from one sample, sequenced in a study of blood T cell repertoires in COVID-19. The protocol was immunoSEQ multiplex PCR, while the TCRdb copy is restricted to in-frame clones and leaves out a portion. The sample has under 80,000 clones, about four fifths seen once; the top ten hold roughly 11%. The sample taken for sequencing was peripheral blood. Receptors were obtained from a man aged 50 to 60 with acute or convalescent COVID-19. The conserved cysteine and the conserved F or W are not part of the CDR3 here. A clone size is listed for some rows: how often the clone was seen (once, few, many), or a class if it is expanded.

clone_size: -; j_call: TRBJ1-1; v_call: TRBV19; cdr3_aa: ASSPTLISDTEAF
clone_size: -; j_call: TRBJ1-6; v_call: TRBV10-1; cdr3_aa: ASSEVGVDSPLH
clone_size: -; j_call: TRBJ1-6; v_call: TRBV27; cdr3_aa: ASTYAGSVNSPLH
clone_size: -; j_call: TRBJ2-4; v_call: TRBV10-3; cdr3_aa: AISDPGGLRDIQY
clone_size: -; j_call: TRBJ2-6; v_call: TRBV7-3; cdr3_aa: ASSPRGERGTGANVLT
clone_size: -; j_call: TRBJ1-1; v_call: TRBV12-5; cdr3_aa: ASGLVLFEREVEAF
clone_size: few; j_call: TRBJ2-7; v_call: TRBV19; cdr3_aa: ASSISTGSSTYEQY
clone_size: -; j_call: TRBJ1-4; v_call: TRBV6-5; cdr3_aa: AHQGRTAGEKLF
clone_size: -; j_call: TRBJ2-5; v_call: TRBV4-3; cdr3_aa: ASSQDSGMETQY
clone_size: -; j_call: TRBJ2-5; v_call: TRBV12-5; cdr3_aa: ASGSPGGPQETQY
clone_size: -; j_call: TRBJ2-1; v_call: TRBV27; cdr3_aa: ASSSPFSGEDNEQF
clone_size: -; j_call: TRBJ1-5; v_call: TRBV19; cdr3_aa: ASSIREGAQPQH
clone_size: -; j_call: TRBJ2-1; v_call: TRBV19; cdr3_aa: ASSIDLGLVSNDEQF
clone_size: -; j_call: TRBJ1-2; v_call: TRBV6-5; cdr3_aa: ASTSNGQGARGYT
clone_size: -; j_call: TRBJ2-7; v_call: TRBV7-6; cdr3_aa: ASTLPCRTSAYEQY
clone_size: -; j_call: TRBJ1-1; v_call: TRBV19; cdr3_aa: ASIGGQANTEAF
clone_size: -; j_call: TRBJ1-2; v_call: TRBV14; cdr3_aa: ASSQDLTFYGYT
clone_size: few; j_call: TRBJ1-2; v_call: TRBV11-2; cdr3_aa: ASSSSGPYGYT
clone_size: -; j_call: TRBJ1-1; v_call: TRBV2; cdr3_aa: ASSASNTEAF
clone_size: -; j_call: TRBJ1-2; v_call: TRBV28; cdr3_aa: ASKGTGHGYT
clone_size: -; j_call: TRBJ2-5; v_call: TRBV6-1; cdr3_aa: ASSDRSVGQETQY
clone_size: -; j_call: TRBJ2-7; v_call: TRBV7-3; cdr3_aa: ASSLGGGPEQY
clone_size: -; j_call: TRBJ2-3; v_call: TRBV7-9; cdr3_aa: ASSLAGLAKPSTDTQY
clone_size: once; j_call: TRBJ2-4; v_call: TRBV7-2; cdr3_aa: ASSLALGGGKNIQY
clone_size: -; j_call: TRBJ1-2; v_call: TRBV7-2; cdr3_aa: ASSLVPPENYGYT
clone_size: few; j_call: TRBJ2-3; v_call: TRBV6-6; cdr3_aa: ASSYMTSGSTHTQY